This TCR beta chain is drawn from a study of beta chain features in type 1 diabetes. Findings and limits, study-wide: VDJ junctions sequenced from type 1 diabetes patients showed fewer insertions and more deletions.

Stem cell-like memory, regulatory, central memory and naive CD4+ cells were sorted via CD45RO/CCR7/CD25/CD127/CD95/CD27. What was sequenced were expressed TCRB transcripts, since all of the isolated RNA had been reverse transcribed. Profiled with immunoSEQ multiplex PCR; TCRdb holds only in-frame clones, not every one. Here the sample spans hundreds of thousands of clones, around 12% being singletons. The table lists this clone with a few counts. Its antigen is currently unknown. The CDR3 is 14 amino acids. Germline CDR1 and CDR2: SEHNR and FQNEAQ (reference sequence). Trimming took 2 bases from V and 5 from J, leaving 10 bases between them.

The chain carries TRBV7-9 and TRBJ2-1; D may be TRBD2 (5 bases). The sequence was collected from a man younger than 35 in good health. Specimen: naive CD4+ T cells from blood. The CDR3 sequence is CASSLWAEDNEQFF. The CDR3 DNA follows: TGTGCCAGCAGCTTATGGGCGGAGGACAATGAGCAGTTCTTC.